The entry that follows covers one T cell receptor (beta chain) sequence. The Seattle site enrolled patients during active infection and followed them longitudinally. This sample is part of a study of blood T cell repertoires in COVID-19. Study-wide context: Sample material is recorded as cDNA or gDNA derived from T cells, B-cell-depleted T cells, or PBMCs.

Per the study methods: Amplification of reference gene primers provided the estimated nucleated cell counts. This table comes from immunoSEQ multiplex PCR, and its TCRdb copy is limited to in-frame clones, with some not included. Clone size and V and J calls were adopted from that table, with D and trimming inferred from the DNA. In the table there are 200,000 or so clones, more than 80% of which are singletons. V lost 5 bases and J lost 0, with 12 bases in between. This CDR3 comprises 15 residues. Germline V gene data show CDR1 as MNHEY and CDR2 as SVGAGI. This clonotype was sampled from a woman older than 75 with COVID-19, enrolled during active disease. The rearrangement links TRBV6-5 to TRBJ2-3; D is unresolved. Sequenced material: peripheral blood. CDR3 nucleotide sequence: TGTGCCAGCAGTCCTACTTCCACTAGCACAGATACGCAGTATTTT. It translates to CASSPTSTSTDTQYF.